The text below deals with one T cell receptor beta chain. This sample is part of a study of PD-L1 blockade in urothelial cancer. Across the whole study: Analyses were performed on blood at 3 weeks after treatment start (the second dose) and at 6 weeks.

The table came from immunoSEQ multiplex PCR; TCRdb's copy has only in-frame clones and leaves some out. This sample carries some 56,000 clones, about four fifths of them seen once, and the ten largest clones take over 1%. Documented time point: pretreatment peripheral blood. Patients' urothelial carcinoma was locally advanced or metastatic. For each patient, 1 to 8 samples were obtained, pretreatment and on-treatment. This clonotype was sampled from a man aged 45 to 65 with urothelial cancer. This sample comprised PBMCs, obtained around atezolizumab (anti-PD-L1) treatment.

The CDR3 bases are TGTGCCAGCTCAGGGGGGACTAATGAAAAACTGTTTTTT. Amino acid sequence: CASSGGTNEKLFF. V is TRBV2 and J is TRBJ1-4, with TRBD1 identical over 7 bases. The V and J ends lost 8 bases and 2 bases, in that order; junction bases with no gene match: 2. The CDR3 totals 13 residues. Germline V CDR1 and CDR2: SNHLY, FYNNEI.